This T cell receptor beta chain was sequenced in a study of blood T cells in healthy people across ages. General study findings and limits: Roughly linearly, TCR beta diversity per million T cells fell as age increased.

This CDR3 has 16 residues. V shed 0 bases and J 8 bases; nucleotides not matched to a gene: 5. Germline loops: CDR1 SGHKS, CDR2 YYEKEE (reference sequence). Together with a sample-barcoded 5' primer, a J-beta primer mix was included in a second PCR lasting about 7 to 11 cycles. All samples yielded 2.5 million or more CDR3-containing paired-end reads. TCRdb itself ran the 5' RACE reads through MiXCR, one entry per CDR3 protein. The sample holds some 1,500,000 distinct CDR3 sequences, 35% to 45% seen once. This clonotype was seen a handful of times. Its target is unknown. The sequencing input was blood. The sequence was obtained from a woman in her late teens or twenties in good health. This chain connects TRBV5-5 to TRBJ2-1, with TRBD2 identical over 13 bases. The CDR3 protein is CASSLDTSGGGDEQFF. CDR3 sequence (DNA): TGTGCCAGCAGCTTGGACACTAGCGGGGGGGGCGATGAGCAGTTCTTC.